This is a list of T cell receptor beta chains from one sample in a study of regulatory T cells in long-lasting Graves disease. Using its own MiXCR run on the multiplex PCR reads, TCRdb lists one record per CDR3 protein. The table has hundreds of thousands of distinct CDR3 sequences, around 30% seen once; the top ten hold around 42%. This sample comprised peripheral blood mononuclear cells (PBMCs), obtained when the disease was refractory, from a patient treated with antithyroid drugs. The receptor source for this set is a female donor with Graves disease. Each CDR3 is given with its conserved first and last residue. D genes are given only for firm matches. Size is omitted from some rows. Given values are once, few, many or a class for expanded clones.

clone_size v_call d_call cdr3_aa
. TRBV6-1 TRBD1 CASFSDRGGNQPQHF
few TRBV25-1 . CASRKDGANYGYTF
few TRBV11-2 . CASSTGWDQPQHF
few TRBV6-1 . CASSWSSVPSYEQYF
. TRBV11-2 TRBD2 CASSLVGRETEQYF
few TRBV6-1 . CASKGREKLFF
. TRBV6-5 . CASSYSQGPPNQPQHF
. TRBV2 . CASSEGVTYTGELFF
. TRBV6-1 TRBD1 CASSETGTDNAYEQYF
many TRBV10-3 . CAGGTLETQYF
many TRBV28 . CASSPISNQPQHF
. TRBV27 . CASSDGTSHEQYF
. TRBV3-1 TRBD1 CASSLQGRVPLNTEAFF
once TRBV27 . CASSLRQAANEKLFF
. TRBV29-1 . CSVAETNTEAFF
. TRBV15 TRBD1 CATSGGQGAGTNEKLFF